This entry is about one T cell receptor beta chain. Its antigen is still unknown. The data were obtained in a study of T cell responses to AZD1222 COVID-19 vaccine. The CDR3 runs 15 residues. Notes on the study in general: Donor demographics were predominantly white British with a female majority; clonal diversity may be underestimated. Seropositive at baseline were only 5 or 6 AZD1222 recipients.

TCRdb's table, derived via immunoSEQ multiplex PCR, lists solely in-frame clones and lacks some. Of just over 95,000 clones listed, roughly 91% are singletons. The source is an adult in good health. V gene TRBV21-1 combines with J gene TRBJ1-2. TRBV21-1 represents a pseudogene. Sequencing used peripheral blood, obtained on day 0 of AZD1222 vaccination. The CDR3 protein is CAIYRGRGEYGGYTF. The CDR3 coding sequence is TGTGCCATCTACCGTGGAAGAGGGGAATACGGAGGCTACACCTTC.